This T cell receptor beta chain was sequenced for a study of blood T cell repertoires in COVID-19. Study-wide context: The analysed material was cDNA or gDNA that came from T cells, B-cell-depleted T cells, or PBMCs.

Measured with immunoSEQ multiplex PCR; TCRdb has only the in-frame clones, and not every one. The sample yields hundreds of thousands of clones, about 80% seen once. This clone was seen a few times. The identical CDR3 is also encoded by other nucleotide sequences in the sample. Germline-derived CDR1 and CDR2 are LGHDT and YNNKEL (reference sequence). Trimming cost V 3 bases and J 1 base, with 10 bases left between them. The CDR3 runs 14 residues. Sequencing was carried out using peripheral blood. The receptor was derived from a woman older than 75 with acute or convalescent COVID-19. J is TRBJ2-7 and V is TRBV3-1 (or the pseudogene TRBV3-2), with D maybe TRBD1 (6 bases). The CDR3 DNA follows: TGTGCCAGCAGCCAGGGGGCGGGTTCCTACGAGCAGTACTTC. Translated: CASSQGAGSYEQYF.